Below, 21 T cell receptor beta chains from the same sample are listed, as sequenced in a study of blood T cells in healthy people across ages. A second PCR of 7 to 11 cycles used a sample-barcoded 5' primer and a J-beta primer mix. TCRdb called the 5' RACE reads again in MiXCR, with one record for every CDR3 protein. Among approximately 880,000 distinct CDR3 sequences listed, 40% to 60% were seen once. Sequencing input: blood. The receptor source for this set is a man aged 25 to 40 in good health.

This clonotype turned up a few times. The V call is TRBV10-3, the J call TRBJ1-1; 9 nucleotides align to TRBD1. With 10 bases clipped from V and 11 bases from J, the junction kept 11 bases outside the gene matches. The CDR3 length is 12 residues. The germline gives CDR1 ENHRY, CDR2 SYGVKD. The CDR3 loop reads CATGQGGEGAFF. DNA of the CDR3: TGTGCCACGGGACAGGGAGGGGAAGGGGCTTTCTTT.

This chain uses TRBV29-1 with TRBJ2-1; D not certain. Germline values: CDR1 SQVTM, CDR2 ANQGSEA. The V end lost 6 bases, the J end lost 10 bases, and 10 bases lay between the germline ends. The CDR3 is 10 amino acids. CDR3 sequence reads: CSVAGREQFF. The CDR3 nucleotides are TGCAGCGTCGCAGGACGAGAGCAGTTCTTC.

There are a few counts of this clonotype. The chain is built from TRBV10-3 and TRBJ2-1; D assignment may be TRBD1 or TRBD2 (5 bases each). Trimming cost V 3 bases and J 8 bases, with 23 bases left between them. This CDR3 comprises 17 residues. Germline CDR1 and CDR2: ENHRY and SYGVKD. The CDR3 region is CAISEGAGRGLSYEQFF. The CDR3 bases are TGTGCCATCAGTGAAGGGGCTGGCCGGGGCTTGAGCTATGAGCAGTTCTTC.

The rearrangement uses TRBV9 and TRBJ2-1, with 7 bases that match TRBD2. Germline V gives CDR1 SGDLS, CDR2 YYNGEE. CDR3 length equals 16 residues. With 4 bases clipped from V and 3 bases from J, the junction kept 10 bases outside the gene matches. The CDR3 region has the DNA TGTGCCAGCAGCCCCACTGGGTCGGGGGGCTACAATGAGCAGTTCTTC. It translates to CASSPTGSGGYNEQFF.

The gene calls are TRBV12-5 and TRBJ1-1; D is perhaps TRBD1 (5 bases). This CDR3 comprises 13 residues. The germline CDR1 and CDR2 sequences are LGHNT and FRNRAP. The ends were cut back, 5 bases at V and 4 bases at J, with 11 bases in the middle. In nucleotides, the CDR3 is TGTGCTAGTGGTGCCGATGGGGGCACTGAAGCTTTCTTT. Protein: CASGADGGTEAFF.

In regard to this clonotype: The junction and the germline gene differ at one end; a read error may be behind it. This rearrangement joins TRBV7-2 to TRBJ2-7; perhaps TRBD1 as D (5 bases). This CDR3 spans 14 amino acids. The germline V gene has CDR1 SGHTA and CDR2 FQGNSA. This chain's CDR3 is CVSSLLQGRGEQYF. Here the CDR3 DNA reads TGTGTCAGCAGCTTATTGCAGGGTCGAGGCGAGCAGTACTTC.

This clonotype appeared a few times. The CDR3: CSSLEGARGYTF. The CDR3 coding sequence is TGCAGCTCCCTGGAGGGGGCACGAGGCTACACCTTC. The V and J genes are TRBV29-1 and TRBJ1-2, with TRBD1 matching 7 bases. CDR3 length equals 12 residues. J gave up 8 bases and V 8 bases, and 11 bases lay outside the gene matches. Germline V gene data show CDR1 as SQVTM and CDR2 as ANQGSEA.

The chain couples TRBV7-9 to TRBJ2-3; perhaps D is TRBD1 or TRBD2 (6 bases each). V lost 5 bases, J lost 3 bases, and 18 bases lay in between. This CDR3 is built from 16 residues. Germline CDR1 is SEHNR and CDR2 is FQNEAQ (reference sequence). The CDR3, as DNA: TGTGCCAGCAGCCCTACCCTAGGAGGGGGGACAGATACGCAGTATTTT. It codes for CASSPTLGGGTDTQYF. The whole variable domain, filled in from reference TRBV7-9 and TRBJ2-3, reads DTGVSQNPRHKITKRGQNVTFRCDPISEHNRLYWYRQTLGQGPEFLTYFQNEAQLEKSRLLSDRFSAERPKGSFSTLEIQRTEQGDSAMYLCASSPTLGGGTDTQYFGPGTRLTVL.

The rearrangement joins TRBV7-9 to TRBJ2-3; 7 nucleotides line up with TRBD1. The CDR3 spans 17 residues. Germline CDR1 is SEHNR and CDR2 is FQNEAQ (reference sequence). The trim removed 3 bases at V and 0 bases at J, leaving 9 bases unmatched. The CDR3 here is CASSLDHRQGSTDTQYF. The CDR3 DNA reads TGTGCCAGCAGCTTGGACCATAGACAGGGTAGCACAGATACGCAGTATTTT.

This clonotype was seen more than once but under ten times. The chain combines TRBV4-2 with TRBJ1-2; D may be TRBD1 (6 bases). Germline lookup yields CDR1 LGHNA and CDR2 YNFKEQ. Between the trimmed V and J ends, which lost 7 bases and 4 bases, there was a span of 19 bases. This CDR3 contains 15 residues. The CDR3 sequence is CASTRDIQLSYGYTF. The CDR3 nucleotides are TGTGCCAGCACCCGGGACATCCAACTTAGCTATGGCTACACCTTC.

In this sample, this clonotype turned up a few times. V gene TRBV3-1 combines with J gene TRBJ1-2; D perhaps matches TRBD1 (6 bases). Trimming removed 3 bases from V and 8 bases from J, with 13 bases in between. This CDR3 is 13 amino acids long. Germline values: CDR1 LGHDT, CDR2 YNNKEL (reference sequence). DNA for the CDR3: TGTGCCAGCAGCCACGAAGACAGGAACGGCTACACCTTC. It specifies CASSHEDRNGYTF. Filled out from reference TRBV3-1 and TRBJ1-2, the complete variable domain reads DTAVSQTPKYLVTQMGNDKSIKCEQNLGHDTMYWYKQDSKKFLKIMFSYNNKELIINETVPNRFSPKSPDKAHLNLHINSLELGDSAVYFCASSHEDRNGYTFGSGTRLTVV.

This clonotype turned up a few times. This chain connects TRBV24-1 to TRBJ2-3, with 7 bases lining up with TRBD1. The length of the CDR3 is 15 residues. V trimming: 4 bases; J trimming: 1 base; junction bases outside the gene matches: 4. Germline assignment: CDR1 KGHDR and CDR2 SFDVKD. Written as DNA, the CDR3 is TGTGCCACCAGTGAAGACAGGGCGGGCACAGATACGCAGTATTTT. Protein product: CATSEDRAGTDTQYF.

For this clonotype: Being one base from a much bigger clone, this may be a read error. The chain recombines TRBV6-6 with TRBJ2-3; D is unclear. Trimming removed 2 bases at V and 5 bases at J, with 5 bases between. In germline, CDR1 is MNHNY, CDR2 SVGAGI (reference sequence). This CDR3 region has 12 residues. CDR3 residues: CASSYPRDTQYF. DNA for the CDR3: TGTGCCAGCAGTTACCCCAGAGATACGCAGTATTTT.

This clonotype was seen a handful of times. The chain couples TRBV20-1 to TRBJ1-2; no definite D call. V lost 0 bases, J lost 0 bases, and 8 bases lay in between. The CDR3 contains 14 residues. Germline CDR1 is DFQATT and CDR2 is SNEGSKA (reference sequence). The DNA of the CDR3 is TGCAGTGCTAGAGACAGCACAGCTAACTATGGCTACACCTTC. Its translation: CSARDSTANYGYTF.

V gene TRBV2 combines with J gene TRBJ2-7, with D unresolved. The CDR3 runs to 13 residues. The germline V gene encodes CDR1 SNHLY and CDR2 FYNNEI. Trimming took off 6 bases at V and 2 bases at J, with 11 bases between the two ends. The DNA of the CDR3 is TGTGCCAGCAGGGGCAGGACCCCCTACGAGCAGTACTTC. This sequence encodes CASRGRTPYEQYF.

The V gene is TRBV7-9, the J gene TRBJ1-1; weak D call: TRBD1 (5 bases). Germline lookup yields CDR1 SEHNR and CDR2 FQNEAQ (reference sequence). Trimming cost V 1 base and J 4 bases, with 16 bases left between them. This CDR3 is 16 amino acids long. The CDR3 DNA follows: TGTGCCAGCAGCTTAGTCCTGGAGGGGCCGGGCACTGAAGCTTTCTTT. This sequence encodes CASSLVLEGPGTEAFF.

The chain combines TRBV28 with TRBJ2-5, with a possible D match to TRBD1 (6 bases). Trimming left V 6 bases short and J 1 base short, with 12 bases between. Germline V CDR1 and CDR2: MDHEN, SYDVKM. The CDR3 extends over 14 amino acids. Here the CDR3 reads CASSPDSSQETQYF. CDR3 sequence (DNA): TGTGCCAGCAGCCCGGACAGCTCCCAAGAGACCCAGTACTTC.

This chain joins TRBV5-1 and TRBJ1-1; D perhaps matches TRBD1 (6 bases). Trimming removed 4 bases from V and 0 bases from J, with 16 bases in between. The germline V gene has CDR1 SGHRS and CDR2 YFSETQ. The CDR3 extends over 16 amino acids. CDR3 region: CASSPGQLHLNTEAFF. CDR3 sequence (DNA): TGCGCCAGCAGCCCCGGACAGTTACATTTGAACACTGAAGCTTTCTTT.

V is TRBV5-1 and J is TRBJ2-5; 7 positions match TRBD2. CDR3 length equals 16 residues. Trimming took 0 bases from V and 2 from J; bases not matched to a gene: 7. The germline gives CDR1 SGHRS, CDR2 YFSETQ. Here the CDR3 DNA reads TGCGCCAGCAGCTTGGCTCCTAGCGGTGCTCAAGAGACCCAGTACTTC. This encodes CASSLAPSGAQETQYF.

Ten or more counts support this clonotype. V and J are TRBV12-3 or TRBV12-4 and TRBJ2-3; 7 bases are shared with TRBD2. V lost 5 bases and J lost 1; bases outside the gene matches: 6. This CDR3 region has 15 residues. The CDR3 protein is CASSAPGGRTDTQYF. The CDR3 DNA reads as TGTGCCAGCAGTGCCCCGGGGGGACGCACAGATACGCAGTATTTT.

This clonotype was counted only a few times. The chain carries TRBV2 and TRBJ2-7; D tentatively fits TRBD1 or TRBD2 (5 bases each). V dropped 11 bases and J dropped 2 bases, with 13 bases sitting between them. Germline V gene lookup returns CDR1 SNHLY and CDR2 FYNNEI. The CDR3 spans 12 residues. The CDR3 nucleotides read TGTGCCGGGGGAGCTTCTACCTACGAGCAGTACTTC. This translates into CAGGASTYEQYF.